The 32 T cell receptor beta chains below were found in one sample sequenced in a study of T-cell memory formation after mild COVID-19. TCRdb re-called the 5' RACE reads through MiXCR, storing one row per CDR3 protein. The top ten hold 3% to 4.5% of the sample, which has approximately 260,000 distinct CDR3 sequences, about 15% seen once. Sequencing was carried out using PBMCs or a T cell subset sorted from them (not recorded which). The receptors were sampled from a man aged 18 to 30 who had mild COVID-19 (a few samples of this study predate the infection). Cell type and time point are not known.

This chain joins TRBV27 and TRBJ2-3; 11 bases are shared with TRBD2. The CDR3 covers 17 residues. Unmatched junction bases numbered 10, after V lost 4 bases and J lost 4 bases. In germline, CDR1 is MNHEY, CDR2 SMNVEV (reference sequence). This CDR3 reads CASSSNLAGGGADTQYF. The CDR3 coding sequence is TGTGCCAGCAGTTCGAATCTAGCGGGGGGAGGAGCAGATACGCAGTATTTT.

The V call is TRBV5-1, the J call TRBJ2-2; D not resolved. The CDR3 covers 14 residues. V was cut by 4 bases and J by 6 bases, with 13 bases left in between. Germline CDR1 and CDR2: SGHRS and YFSETQ. The chain's CDR3 is CASSLKMGPGELFF. As DNA, the CDR3 is TGCGCCAGCAGCCTAAAAATGGGCCCCGGGGAGCTGTTTTTT.

The chain links TRBV4-3 to TRBJ2-7, with D unresolved. The CDR3 covers 13 residues. Per the germline V gene, CDR1 is LGHNA and CDR2 is YSLEER. Trimming took off 0 bases at V and 6 bases at J, with 9 bases between the two ends. In DNA, the CDR3 is TGCGCCAGCAGCCAAGATCTGGGGTCCGAGCAGTACGTC. It encodes CASSQDLGSEQYV.

This chain links TRBV7-2 with TRBJ2-3; the match to TRBD1 covers 8 bases. V lost 5 bases and J lost 0; bases outside the gene matches: 4. The CDR3 is 15 amino acids. CDR1 is SGHTA, CDR2 FQGNSA, per germline. The CDR3 is CASSPRGRSTDTQYF. In DNA form, the CDR3 reads TGTGCCAGCAGCCCCAGGGGGCGTAGCACAGATACGCAGTATTTT.

This clonotype came up a few times. The V gene is TRBV7-2, the J gene TRBJ2-2, with 9 bases that match TRBD2. CDR3 length equals 16 residues. Per germline, CDR1 SGHTA and CDR2 FQGNSA. Trimming took 5 bases from V and 5 from J; bases not matched to a gene: 9. The CDR3, as DNA: TGTGCCAGCAGCCCCGGGGGTAGCGGGAGAACCGGGGAGCTGTTTTTT. It specifies CASSPGGSGRTGELFF. Looking up the rest from reference TRBV7-2 and TRBJ2-2 gives the full variable domain: GAGVSQSPSNKVTEKGKDVELRCDPISGHTALYWYRQSLGQGLEFLIYFQGNSAPDKSGLPSDRFSAERTGGSVSTLTIQRTQQEDSAVYLCASSPGGSGRTGELFFGEGSRLTVL.

This clonotype was detected only a few times. The chain carries TRBV7-3 and TRBJ1-4; D gene unclear. The germline V and J ends were trimmed by 2 bases and 14 bases, with 27 bases remaining between them. The CDR3 runs 17 residues. CDR1 and CDR2 from the germline V gene are SGHTA and FQGTGA. The DNA of the CDR3 is TGTGCCAGCAGCTTATGTATGCCACAATCCCCCGGAACGGGTCTGTTTTTT. Its protein is CASSLCMPQSPGTGLFF.

This clonotype has only a few counts. The rearrangement joins TRBV7-9 to TRBJ1-2, with D maybe TRBD1 (5 bases). Looked up from germline, CDR1 is SEHNR and CDR2 is FQNEAQ (reference sequence). This CDR3 is built from 12 residues. V gave up 3 bases and J gave up 7 bases, with 9 bases separating them. CDR3 residues: CASSFQGTGYTF. The CDR3 bases are TGTGCCAGCAGCTTTCAGGGAACTGGCTACACCTTC.

This chain connects TRBV20-1 to TRBJ2-7, with D possibly being TRBD1 (5 bases). CDR3 size: 11 residues. With 4 bases removed from V and 6 bases from J, the gap between germline ends came to 10 bases. Per germline, CDR1 DFQATT and CDR2 SNEGSKA (reference sequence). The CDR3, as DNA: TGCAGTGCTACCCAGGGTAGCGAGCAGTACGTC. Protein sequence: CSATQGSEQYV.

This chain links TRBV12-3 or TRBV12-4 with TRBJ2-7, with a possible D match to TRBD2 (7 bases). The CDR3 covers 15 residues. Deletions cut 5 bases from V and 0 bases from J, with 14 bases between. CDR3: CASSLVRGLSYEQYV. In DNA, the CDR3 is TGTGCCAGCAGTCTCGTGCGGGGGCTCTCCTACGAGCAGTACGTC.

The chain carries TRBV2 and TRBJ2-4; D unclear. The CDR3 runs to 13 residues. Germline loops: CDR1 SNHLY, CDR2 FYNNEI. V was trimmed by 6 bases and J by 0 bases, leaving 6 bases between them. The CDR3, as DNA: TGTGCCAGCAGAAACTTAGCCAAAAACATTCAGTACTTC. This translates into CASRNLAKNIQYF.

This clonotype showed up many times. V gene TRBV5-1 combines with J gene TRBJ2-5; D may be TRBD1 or TRBD2 (5 bases each). This CDR3 has 14 residues. Germline V gives CDR1 SGHRS, CDR2 YFSETQ. Trimming stripped 1 base from V and 5 bases from J, with 12 bases between. CDR3 nucleotides: TGCGCCAGCAGCTTGTTGGACGGGGCGGAGACCCAGTACTTC. Its translation is CASSLLDGAETQYF. Complete variable domain (other parts from reference TRBV5-1 and TRBJ2-5): KAGVTQTPRYLIKTRGQQVTLSCSPISGHRSVSWYQQTPGQGLQFLFEYFSETQRNKGNFPGRFSGRQFSNSRSEMNVSTLELGDSALYLCASSLLDGAETQYFGPGTRLLVL.

This chain uses TRBV11-3 with TRBJ2-3; 8 bases map to TRBD1. The CDR3 spans 16 residues. Germline values: CDR1 SGHNT, CDR2 YENEEA. The ends lost 5 bases at V and 3 bases at J; junction bases unmatched: 10. CDR3 amino acids: CASSPTGATGTDTQYF. Here the CDR3 DNA reads TGTGCCAGCAGCCCGACAGGGGCTACAGGTACAGATACGCAGTATTTT.

This clonotype was counted a few times. V is TRBV11-3 and J is TRBJ2-5; 15 nucleotides line up with TRBD2. This CDR3 region has 16 residues. Trimming took 5 bases from V and 8 from J; bases not matched to a gene: 9. CDR1 is SGHNT, CDR2 YENEEA, per germline. The CDR3 nucleotides are TGTGCCAGCAGCCAAGGGACTAGCGGGGGGTATAGTACCCAGTACTTC. This gives the protein CASSQGTSGGYSTQYF.

The CDR3 loop is CSARGTVSYEQYF. In DNA form, the CDR3 reads TGCAGTGCTAGGGGGACGGTCTCCTACGAGCAGTACTTC. The rearrangement links TRBV20-1 to TRBJ2-7; D may be TRBD1 or TRBD2 (5 bases each). The V gene's germline CDR1 is DFQATT and CDR2 SNEGSKA (reference sequence). The CDR3 is made up of 13 amino acids. Trimming cost V 3 bases and J 0 bases, with 9 bases left between them.

The chain couples TRBV6-6 to TRBJ2-7; D is ambiguous. This CDR3 is built from 13 residues. Germline CDR1 MNHNY, CDR2 SVGAGI (reference sequence). Trimming removed 5 bases at V and 0 bases at J, with 8 bases between. The CDR3 here is CASSTESSYEQYV. The CDR3 bases are TGTGCCAGCAGTACAGAGAGCTCCTACGAGCAGTACGTC.

The table lists this clonotype with a few counts. The J gene is TRBJ1-1, the V gene TRBV30; D unclear. V was shortened by 4 bases and J by 11 bases, with 20 bases between the two germline ends. The CDR3 length is 13 residues. Germline loops: CDR1 GTSNPN, CDR2 SVGIG (reference sequence). The CDR3 sequence: CAWTSDGPREAFF. DNA of the CDR3: TGTGCCTGGACTTCGGATGGGCCCCGGGAGGCTTTCTTT.

This clonotype occurred a few times. This chain uses TRBV7-2 with TRBJ1-1; D is ambiguous. The CDR3 totals 11 residues. The germline V and J ends were trimmed by 5 bases and 10 bases, with 11 bases remaining between them. Germline V gene lookup returns CDR1 SGHTA and CDR2 FQGNSA. In DNA, the CDR3 is TGTGCCAGCAGCCTACTACGGGTAGCTTTCTTT. Residues: CASSLLRVAFF.

The J gene is TRBJ2-3, the V gene TRBV24-1; possibly TRBD2 for D (5 bases). The CDR3 runs to 14 residues. Trimming took 2 bases from V and 6 from J, leaving 11 bases between them. Germline CDR1 KGHDR, CDR2 SFDVKD. Written as DNA, the CDR3 is TGTGCCACCAGTGATTCCGGACTTCAGGATACGCAGTATTTT. Amino acid sequence: CATSDSGLQDTQYF.

This clonotype has more than one count but fewer than ten. The chain links TRBV11-2 to TRBJ2-7; D is undetermined. This CDR3 has 14 residues. Germline V gives CDR1 SGHAT, CDR2 FQNNGV. Trimming removed 1 base at V and 2 bases at J, with 9 bases between. CDR3 region: CASSLVQDPYEQYF. CDR3 nucleotides: TGTGCCAGCAGCTTAGTTCAGGACCCCTACGAGCAGTACTTC.

This clonotype came up a few times. J is TRBJ2-3 and V is TRBV20-1; TRBD1 agrees at 7 bases. The length of the CDR3 is 13 residues. The V segment lost 4 bases and the J segment 5 bases; nucleotides outside the gene matches: 6. The V gene's germline CDR1 is DFQATT and CDR2 SNEGSKA (reference sequence). CDR3 residues: CSAIGQDGDTQYF. DNA of the CDR3: TGCAGTGCTATCGGACAGGATGGAGATACGCAGTATTTT.

The chain has TRBV28 and TRBJ1-6; TRBD1 aligns across 7 bases. Trimming removed 5 bases from V and 0 bases from J; junction bases left unmatched: 4. The CDR3 contains 16 residues. Germline V gives CDR1 MDHEN, CDR2 SYDVKM. DNA of the CDR3: TGTGCCAGCAGTCCAGGGGGGAGCTCCTATAATTCACCCCTCCACTTT. This sequence encodes CASSPGGSSYNSPLHF.

This clonotype showed up just a few times. The chain combines TRBV7-8 with TRBJ1-5; 9 bases are a match to TRBD1. The length of the CDR3 is 16 residues. Germline CDR1 is SGHVS and CDR2 is FQNEAQ. J gave up 3 bases and V 5 bases, and 8 bases lay outside the gene matches. The CDR3 region has the DNA TGTGCCAGCAGCCCACACCGGGACAGGGACAATCAGCCCCAGCATTTT. Its protein product is CASSPHRDRDNQPQHF.

This clonotype showed up just a few times. This chain connects TRBV7-6 to TRBJ1-1; D remains unclear. This CDR3 has 13 amino acids. V lost 3 bases, J lost 3 bases, and 8 bases lay in between. Germline assignment: CDR1 SGHVS and CDR2 FNYEAQ. The CDR3 is CASSLSGDTEAFF. In DNA form, the CDR3 reads TGTGCCAGCAGCTTGAGCGGGGACACTGAAGCTTTCTTT.

This clonotype turned up a few times. The rearrangement links TRBV24-1 to TRBJ1-6; D gene uncertain. This CDR3 is 18 amino acids long. The germline gives CDR1 KGHDR, CDR2 SFDVKD. The ends were cut back, 2 bases at V and 0 bases at J, with 13 bases in the middle. CDR3 in amino acids: CATSDSAAGSSYNSPLHF. CDR3 in DNA: TGTGCCACCAGTGATTCAGCGGCGGGGAGCTCCTATAATTCACCCCTCCACTTT.

There are many counts of this clonotype. The chain has TRBV7-8 and TRBJ2-1, with D possibly being TRBD1 (6 bases). Per germline, CDR1 SGHVS and CDR2 FQNEAQ. CDR3 length: 15 amino acids. V lost 7 bases and J 0 bases, leaving 13 bases between the germline ends. CDR3 nucleotide sequence: TGTGCCAGCACCGACAGGCCAAGCTCCTACAATGAGCAGTTCTTC. It yields the protein CASTDRPSSYNEQFF.

This clonotype has just a few counts. This chain uses TRBV24-1 with TRBJ2-5, with 7 bases lining up with TRBD1. Trimming took 4 bases from V and 1 from J; bases not matched to a gene: 8. Germline V lookup: CDR1 KGHDR, CDR2 SFDVKD. This CDR3 region has 16 residues. The CDR3 region has the DNA TGTGCCACCAGTGACCGACAGGGAAAGATCCAAGAGACCCAGTACTTC. This encodes CATSDRQGKIQETQYF.

The chain recombines TRBV5-4 with TRBJ1-4; D gene ambiguous. The V end was cut by 4 bases, the J end by 5 bases, with 9 bases between. Germline values: CDR1 SGHNT, CDR2 YYREEE (reference sequence). This CDR3 spans 13 amino acids. The DNA for the CDR3 is TGTGCCAGCAGCCCCGGGCCCAATGAAAAACTGTTTTTT. Its translation is CASSPGPNEKLFF.

This clonotype showed up just a few times. The chain employs TRBV6-5 and TRBJ2-2; no reliable D call. The germline gives CDR1 MNHEY, CDR2 SVGAGI. The CDR3 consists of 15 residues. The V gene lost 6 bases and the J gene lost 3 bases, with 14 bases spanning the gap. CDR3 nucleotide sequence: TGTGCCAGCAGCCTTACAGTCCCGGACACCGGGGAGCTGTTTTTT. It is translated as CASSLTVPDTGELFF.

This clonotype appeared many times. The chain links TRBV2 to TRBJ2-1; 16 nucleotides align to TRBD2. The J segment lost 7 bases and the V segment lost 8 bases, leaving 2 bases of the junction unmatched. The CDR3 consists of 14 residues. CDR1 is SNHLY and CDR2 is FYNNEI in the germline V gene. CDR3 region: CASGGLAGGNEQFF. For the CDR3, the DNA is TGTGCCAGCGGGGGACTAGCGGGGGGGAATGAGCAGTTCTTC.

This clonotype was observed a few times. The chain employs TRBV28 and TRBJ2-1; D ambiguous. Trimming removed 5 bases at V and 7 bases at J, with 12 bases between. This CDR3 is built from 13 residues. In germline, CDR1 is MDHEN, CDR2 SYDVKM. CDR3 nucleotides: TGTGCCAGCAGTGAAGTCGCGCTAAATGAGCAGTTCTTC. This translates into CASSEVALNEQFF.

The chain combines TRBV15 with TRBJ2-2; no firm D call. In germline, CDR1 is LNHNV, CDR2 YYDKDF (reference sequence). With 0 bases removed from V and 6 bases from J, the gap between germline ends came to 2 bases. The CDR3 is 12 amino acids. The CDR3 loop is CATSRDAGELFF. In nucleotides, the CDR3 is TGTGCCACCAGCAGAGATGCCGGGGAGCTGTTTTTT.

This chain joins TRBV28 and TRBJ2-1; D is unresolved. The CDR3 is 12 amino acids. V lost 7 bases and J 8 bases, leaving 12 bases between the germline ends. The germline CDR1 and CDR2 sequences are MDHEN and SYDVKM. CDR3 DNA: TGTGCCAGCACCACCCACGGTCATGAGCAGTTCTTC. It specifies CASTTHGHEQFF.